Each of the 5 T cell receptor beta chains below was sequenced from the same sample in a study of T cells after yellow fever vaccination. TCRdb independently ran MiXCR on the 5' RACE reads; one entry per CDR3 protein. The repertoire has about 400,000 distinct CDR3 sequences, roughly 12% of them found once; the top ten carry less than 20%. The material sequenced was PBMCs, taken on the day of the first yellow fever vaccination. Receptors originate from a man aged 18-30 years who received the YFV17D yellow fever vaccine.

This clonotype occurred a few times. The chain combines TRBV6-2 or TRBV6-3 with TRBJ1-5; weak D call: TRBD1 (6 bases). V lost 5 bases and J lost 11, with 19 bases in between. Germline lookup yields CDR1 MNHEY and CDR2 SVGEGT. This CDR3 contains 14 residues. For the CDR3, the DNA is TGTGCCAGCAGTAGGGGGATTGTTGTAGGAGCCCAGCATTTT. Translation: CASSRGIVVGAQHF.

In this sample, this clonotype turned up many times. The gene calls are TRBV6-4 and TRBJ2-3, with a tentative D call TRBD1 (7 bases). CDR1 is MRHNA, CDR2 SNTAGT, per germline. Trimming shortened V by 3 bases and J by 3 bases, and 13 bases separated the two germline ends. There are 15 residues in the CDR3. CDR3: CASSDLPGGTDTQYF. The CDR3 coding sequence is TGTGCCAGCAGTGATCTTCCAGGGGGGACAGATACGCAGTATTTT.

In this sample, this clonotype turned up a few times. The rearrangement links TRBV12-3 or TRBV12-4 to TRBJ2-7; unclear D gene. V was cut by 6 bases and J by 3 bases, with 6 bases left in between. The CDR3 totals 11 residues. CDR3: CASRSCYEQYV. In DNA form, the CDR3 reads TGTGCCAGCAGGTCTTGCTACGAGCAGTACGTC.

The V call is TRBV9, the J call TRBJ2-3, with D unclear. There are 14 residues in the CDR3. V dropped 0 bases and J dropped 0 bases, with 5 bases sitting between them. Germline V gene data show CDR1 as SGDLS and CDR2 as YYNGEE. The chain's CDR3 is CASSVETSTDTQYF. The CDR3 DNA follows: TGTGCCAGCAGCGTAGAAACTAGCACAGATACGCAGTATTTT.

The chain uses TRBV7-9 and TRBJ1-3; D unclear. Germline CDR1 and CDR2: SEHNR and FQNEAQ (reference sequence). The CDR3 length is 15 residues. V was trimmed by 2 bases and J by 0 bases, leaving 8 bases between them. The CDR3 nucleotides are TGTGCCAGCAGCTTAAATTTGCCCTCTGGAAACACCATATATTTT. Its translation is CASSLNLPSGNTIYF.